These 5 T cell receptor beta chains originate from one sample sequenced in a study of early T cells in non-severe SARS-CoV-2 infection. TCRdb ran MiXCR on the 5' RACE reads and lists one entry per CDR3 protein. This sample carries fewer than 120,000 distinct CDR3 sequences, 10% to 15% of them seen once, and the ten largest clones take 3.5% to 4%. The sample in question was whole blood, obtained at baseline. The receptor set was obtained from an adult who was a healthcare worker with PCR-confirmed SARS-CoV-2 infection or an uninfected control (not recorded which).

The V gene is TRBV3-1, the J gene TRBJ2-2; 7 positions agree with TRBD1. This CDR3 is 16 amino acids long. Germline V gene lookup returns CDR1 LGHDT and CDR2 YNNKEL (reference sequence). V lost 4 bases to trimming and J lost 0 bases; unmatched junction nucleotides: 5. CDR3 coding DNA: TGTGCCAGCAGCCCGTTGGACAGGACGAACACCGGGGAGCTGTTTTTT. It translates to CASSPLDRTNTGELFF.

This clonotype was counted a few times. V usage is TRBV19 and J usage is TRBJ1-5; D unclear. CDR3 length: 14 residues. Trimming took off 1 base at V and 0 bases at J, with 4 bases between the two ends. Germline V gene data show CDR1 as LNHDA and CDR2 as SQIVND (reference sequence). This chain's CDR3 is CASSIGHSNQPQHF. CDR3 coding DNA: TGTGCCAGTAGTATAGGGCATAGCAATCAGCCCCAGCATTTT.

This clonotype was observed a handful of times. This chain joins TRBV11-2 and TRBJ2-7, with a possible D match to TRBD2 (6 bases). The CDR3 spans 13 residues. Germline values: CDR1 SGHAT, CDR2 FQNNGV. Trimming took off 1 base at V and 6 bases at J, with 10 bases between the two ends. CDR3 region: CASSLGGLGEQYF. CDR3 DNA: TGTGCCAGCAGCTTAGGGGGACTCGGCGAGCAGTACTTC. Using reference TRBV11-2 and TRBJ2-7 for the parts outside the CDR3, the full variable domain is EAGVAQSPRYKIIEKRQSVAFWCNPISGHATLYWYQQILGQGPKLLIQFQNNGVVDDSQLPKDRFSAERLKGVDSTLKIQPAKLEDSAVYLCASSLGGLGEQYFGPGTRLTVT.

CDR3 sequence reads: CASSLNVGSNYGYTF. CDR3 in DNA: TGTGCCAGCAGCTTAAACGTCGGTTCTAACTATGGCTACACCTTC. This chain uses TRBV7-3 with TRBJ1-2; D gene unclear. CDR3 length equals 15 residues. Per germline, CDR1 SGHTA and CDR2 FQGTGA. The V end lost 1 base, the J end lost 0 bases, and 9 bases lay between the germline ends.

The chain carries TRBV3-1 and TRBJ1-1, with unresolved D. CDR3 length: 16 residues. The V gene's germline CDR1 is LGHDT and CDR2 YNNKEL (reference sequence). Trimming cost V 1 base and J 4 bases, with 16 bases left between them. The DNA of the CDR3 is TGTGCCAGCAGCCAAGTGGTGGGAGAGGAAGGCACTGAAGCTTTCTTT. Protein: CASSQVVGEEGTEAFF.